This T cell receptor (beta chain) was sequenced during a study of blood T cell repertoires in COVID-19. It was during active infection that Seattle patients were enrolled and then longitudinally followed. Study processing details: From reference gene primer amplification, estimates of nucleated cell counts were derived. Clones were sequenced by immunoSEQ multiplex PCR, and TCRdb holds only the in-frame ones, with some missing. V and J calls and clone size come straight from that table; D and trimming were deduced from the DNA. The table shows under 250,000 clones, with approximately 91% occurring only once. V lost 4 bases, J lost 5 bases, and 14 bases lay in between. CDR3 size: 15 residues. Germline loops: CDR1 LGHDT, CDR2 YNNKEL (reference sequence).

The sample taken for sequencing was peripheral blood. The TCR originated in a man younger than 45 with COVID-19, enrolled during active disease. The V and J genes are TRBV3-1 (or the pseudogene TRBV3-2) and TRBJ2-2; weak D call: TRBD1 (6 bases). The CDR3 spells CASSRTGMGTGELFF. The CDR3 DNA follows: TGTGCCAGCAGCCGAACAGGGATGGGTACCGGGGAGCTGTTTTTT.